A single sample gave rise to the 23 T cell receptor beta chains below, sequenced in a study of cytomegalovirus exposure and HLA in healthy donors. Amplification used 60 Vbeta primers and 13 Jbeta primers. Measured with immunoSEQ multiplex PCR; TCRdb has only the in-frame clones, and not every one. This table holds more than 130,000 clones, 55% to 80% found once. Material: PBMCs. Receptors originate from a human donor in good health.

This clone has only a few counts. The chain links TRBV6-6 to TRBJ1-1; D not resolved. The CDR3 contains 13 residues. Per the germline V gene, CDR1 is MNHNY and CDR2 is SVGAGI (reference sequence). The V gene lost 0 bases and the J gene lost 12 bases, with 14 bases spanning the gap. The CDR3 DNA reads TGTGCCAGCAGTTACTCTCCTAATATGGAGACTTTCTTT. It codes for CASSYSPNMETFF.

This clone was seen once. The chain joins TRBV9 to TRBJ2-1; TRBD1 is a possible D gene (6 bases). This CDR3 contains 14 residues. CDR1 and CDR2 (germline): SGDLS, YYNGEE. V lost 5 bases and J lost 6, with 15 bases in between. The CDR3 loop reads CASSKTPGANEQFF. The CDR3 DNA reads as TGTGCCAGCAGTAAGACTCCAGGGGCCAATGAGCAGTTCTTC. Combining the CDR3 with reference TRBV9 and TRBJ2-1 gives the whole variable domain DSGVTQTPKHLITATGQRVTLRCSPRSGDLSVYWYQQSLDQGLQFLIQYYNGEERAKGNILERFSAQQFPDLHSELNLSSLELGDSALYFCASSKTPGANEQFFGPGTRLTVL.

V gene TRBV4-1 combines with J gene TRBJ1-1; no clear D gene. Trimming removed 0 bases from V and 4 bases from J, with 15 bases in between. The CDR3 extends over 16 amino acids. Per the germline V gene, CDR1 is MGHRA and CDR2 is YSYEKL. The CDR3 DNA reads as TGCGCCAGCAGCCAAGATCGGGGAACGGGAGCCACTGAAGCTTTCTTT. It is translated as CASSQDRGTGATEAFF.

The chain links TRBV6-5 to TRBJ2-7; D is possibly TRBD2 (6 bases). The CDR3 is made up of 13 amino acids. Deletions cut 6 bases from V and 3 bases from J, with 12 bases between. Germline V gene data show CDR1 as MNHEY and CDR2 as SVGAGI. The CDR3 loop is CASSPGLYYEQYF. In DNA, the CDR3 is TGTGCCAGCAGCCCGGGACTTTACTACGAGCAGTACTTC.

The chain has TRBV5-4 and TRBJ2-2, with 11 bases lining up with TRBD1. The J segment lost 6 bases and the V segment lost 4 bases, leaving 8 bases of the junction unmatched. Germline CDR1 SGHNT, CDR2 YYREEE (reference sequence). CDR3 length equals 16 residues. The CDR3 bases are TGTGCCAGCAGCAACCGGGACAGGGGGGGCTCCGGGGAGCTGTTTTTT. It is translated as CASSNRDRGGSGELFF.

This rearrangement joins TRBV6-5 to TRBJ1-1; D may be TRBD1 (6 bases). Per germline, CDR1 MNHEY and CDR2 SVGAGI. The CDR3 is 12 residues long. The V end lost 4 bases, the J end lost 6 bases, and 9 bases lay between the germline ends. The CDR3 DNA reads as TGTGCCAGCAGTTCCGGACAGCCTGAAGCTTTCTTT. As protein: CASSSGQPEAFF.

This chain connects TRBV5-4 to TRBJ2-3, with 7 nucleotides matching TRBD1. J lost 2 bases, V lost 4 bases, and 7 bases had no gene match. From germline, CDR1 is SGHNT and CDR2 YYREEE (reference sequence). The CDR3 is 15 residues long. CDR3 region: CASSRGQVATDTQYF. In DNA form, the CDR3 reads TGTGCCAGCAGCCGAGGACAGGTGGCCACAGATACGCAGTATTTT.

The table lists this clone with a few counts. This rearrangement joins TRBV27 to TRBJ1-1; TRBD1 matches 8 bases. J lost 5 bases, V lost 7 bases, and 12 bases had no gene match. The CDR3 has 15 amino acids. CDR1 is MNHEY and CDR2 is SMNVEV in the germline V gene (reference sequence). The CDR3 region is CASIRQGAGATEAFF. CDR3 DNA: TGTGCCAGCATTAGGCAGGGGGCGGGAGCTACTGAAGCTTTCTTT.

V gene TRBV6-4 combines with J gene TRBJ1-1, with D unresolved. The germline V gene has CDR1 MRHNA and CDR2 SNTAGT. The CDR3 is 13 amino acids. V lost 3 bases, J lost 1 base, and 6 bases lay in between. CDR3 residues: CASSERGNTEAFF. As DNA, the CDR3 is TGTGCCAGCAGTGAGCGGGGGAACACTGAAGCTTTCTTT.

This chain joins TRBV11-2 and TRBJ1-1; D gene ambiguous. There are 13 residues in the CDR3. In germline, CDR1 is SGHAT, CDR2 FQNNGV. The germline V and J ends were trimmed by 5 bases and 3 bases, with 10 bases remaining between them. The CDR3 DNA is TGTGCCAGCAGCACAACAACCTACACTGAAGCTTTCTTT. This translates into CASSTTTYTEAFF.

The chain couples TRBV11-2 to TRBJ1-2; 7 bases match TRBD1. Trimming at V came to 3 bases and at J to 8 bases, leaving 12 bases not matched to a gene. The CDR3 extends over 15 amino acids. CDR1 SGHAT and CDR2 FQNNGV come from the germline V gene. The CDR3: CASSLETDRLGGYTF. For the CDR3, the DNA is TGTGCCAGCAGCTTGGAAACGGACAGGTTGGGCGGCTACACCTTC.

V is TRBV6-5 and J is TRBJ2-1; 10 nucleotides align to TRBD2. With 4 bases clipped from V and 7 bases from J, the junction kept 10 bases outside the gene matches. Germline assignment: CDR1 MNHEY and CDR2 SVGAGI. The CDR3 extends over 16 amino acids. CDR3 amino acids: CASSWLAGVGGNEQFF. The DNA for the CDR3 is TGTGCCAGCAGTTGGCTAGCGGGAGTGGGGGGGAATGAGCAGTTCTTC.

This clone was detected a few times. J is TRBJ2-7 and V is TRBV6-1; tentatively, D is TRBD1 (6 bases). The germline V gene has CDR1 MNHNS and CDR2 SASEGT. The CDR3 is 15 residues long. V was shortened by 3 bases and J by 3 bases, with 15 bases between the two germline ends. This CDR3 is CASSEDRQESYEQYF. CDR3 DNA sequence: TGTGCCAGCAGTGAGGATCGACAGGAGAGCTACGAGCAGTACTTC.

This clone was observed once. V gene TRBV7-9 combines with J gene TRBJ2-5, with 10 nucleotides matching TRBD2. Germline CDR1 SEHNR, CDR2 FQNEAQ (reference sequence). The CDR3 length is 17 residues. Trimming at V came to 0 bases and at J to 2 bases, leaving 6 bases not matched to a gene. CDR3 DNA: TGTGCCAGCAGCTTAGCTCTAGCGGGAGTATGGCAAGAGACCCAGTACTTC. This translates into CASSLALAGVWQETQYF.

This clone was counted a single time. The chain recombines TRBV27 with TRBJ1-1; 9 nucleotides agree with TRBD1. The ends lost 6 bases at V and 8 bases at J; junction bases unmatched: 7. The CDR3 contains 13 residues. The germline CDR1 and CDR2 sequences are MNHEY and SMNVEV (reference sequence). The CDR3 bases are TGTGCCAGCAGATTCGGGACAGGGATCGAAGCTTTCTTT. It encodes CASRFGTGIEAFF.

The gene calls are TRBV6-5 and TRBJ1-2; D possibly corresponds to TRBD1 (6 bases). CDR3 length: 13 amino acids. The germline V and J ends were trimmed by 0 bases and 6 bases, with 8 bases remaining between them. The germline CDR1 and CDR2 sequences are MNHEY and SVGAGI. CDR3 sequence: CASSYSRTDGYTF. Written as DNA, the CDR3 is TGTGCCAGCAGTTACTCCCGGACAGATGGCTACACCTTC.

J is TRBJ2-7 and V is TRBV11-2, with 10 positions matching TRBD2. Unmatched junction bases numbered 6, after V lost 4 bases and J lost 3 bases. The CDR3 extends over 15 amino acids. CDR1 and CDR2 (germline): SGHAT, FQNNGV. This CDR3 is CASSWGPSGSYEQYF. The DNA for the CDR3 is TGTGCCAGCAGCTGGGGCCCTAGCGGGAGCTACGAGCAGTACTTC.

CDR3 DNA sequence: TGTGCCAGCAGCTTGGCAGGGAACACTGAAGCTTTCTTT. Translated: CASSLAGNTEAFF. The chain couples TRBV5-5 to TRBJ1-1; D unclear. V was trimmed by 0 bases and J by 1 base, leaving 4 bases between them. Germline CDR1 SGHKS, CDR2 YYEKEE (reference sequence). The CDR3 totals 13 residues.

As regards this clone: In the same sample, other DNA sequences code for this CDR3. The chain links TRBV5-1 to TRBJ2-5; D gene uncertain. V gave up 0 bases and J gave up 1 base, with 4 bases separating them. CDR1 is SGHRS and CDR2 is YFSETQ in the germline V gene. The CDR3 covers 13 residues. The DNA of the CDR3 is TGCGCCAGCAGCTTGGTTAGCCAAGAGACCCAGTACTTC. Translating it yields CASSLVSQETQYF.

The chain recombines TRBV9 with TRBJ1-2; unclear D gene. The CDR3 is 16 amino acids. CDR1 and CDR2 from the germline V gene are SGDLS and YYNGEE. V lost 4 bases and J lost 1, with 17 bases in between. As DNA, the CDR3 is TGTGCCAGCAGCCTGAGCGGAGGGCCCGATAACTATGGCTACACCTTC. Protein sequence: CASSLSGGPDNYGYTF.

This clone was detected only a few times. The chain carries TRBV6-1 and TRBJ1-2; D is unclear. Germline loops: CDR1 MNHNS, CDR2 SASEGT. This CDR3 region has 14 residues. Trimming stripped 1 base from V and 5 bases from J, with 11 bases between. CDR3 loop: CASSEGTEGYGYTF. The DNA for the CDR3 is TGTGCCAGCAGTGAAGGGACGGAGGGTTATGGCTACACCTTC.

V and J are TRBV13 and TRBJ2-1; unclear D gene. The CDR3 is 16 residues long. Per germline, CDR1 PRHDT and CDR2 FYEKMQ (reference sequence). V was trimmed by 2 bases and J by 0 bases, leaving 11 bases between them. The CDR3 DNA reads TGTGCCAGCAGCTTATTCAGCGCGAGCTCCTACAATGAGCAGTTCTTC. Amino acid sequence: CASSLFSASSYNEQFF.

The CDR3 sequence is CASSAQRDTGQASTDTQYF. In DNA form, the CDR3 reads TGTGCCAGCAGCGCCCAACGGGACACAGGGCAAGCTAGCACAGATACGCAGTATTTT. The chain is built from TRBV11-3 and TRBJ2-3, with D perhaps TRBD1 (6 bases). V gave up 5 bases and J gave up 0 bases, with 24 bases separating them. Per germline, CDR1 SGHNT and CDR2 YENEEA. The CDR3 contains 19 residues.